The entry below describes one TCR beta chain. The TCR beta library used iRepertoire HTBI primers with Arm-PCR amplification of CDR3. TCRdb reanalysed the multiplex PCR reads using MiXCR and keeps one entry per CDR3 protein. The sample comprises almost 350,000 distinct CDR3 sequences, roughly a fifth of which are singletons, and over 25% rests with the top ten. The data are from a study of regulatory T cells in long-lasting Graves disease. Time point described: persistent/refractory GD, antithyroid drugs over 5 years with positive TRAb. Isolated PBMC RNA provided the starting material for the TCR library. The CDR3 runs to 11 residues. Germline CDR1 MNHGY, CDR2 SAAAGT.

The input for sequencing was peripheral blood mononuclear cells (PBMCs), taken when the disease was refractory, from a patient treated with antithyroid drugs. J is TRBJ1-2 and V is TRBV6-8; D is unresolved. The clonotype was recovered from a female donor with Graves disease. The CDR3 sequence: CAGMTNYGYTF. CDR3 sequence (DNA): TGTGCTGGAATGACTAACTATGGCTACACCTTC.